This entry concerns a single T cell receptor (beta chain). The V and J ends lost 5 bases and 9 bases, in that order; junction bases with no gene match: 12. The V gene's germline CDR1 is SGHAT and CDR2 FQNNGV. CDR3 size: 15 residues. The source of the sample is a study of CD8+ T cells in alopecia areata. About the research overall: The drug, oral tofacitinib, was given to treated patients at 5 to 10 mg twice daily.

RNA was isolated and reverse transcribed to cDNA, the sequencing template. Assay: immunoSEQ multiplex PCR; the TCRdb copy retains only in-frame clones and omits some. This repertoire shows around 140,000 clones, around 49% found once; its top ten account for 0.95% to 1%. The chain uses TRBV11-2 and TRBJ2-1; 8 bases match TRBD2. Sequenced material: CD4+ T cells sorted from blood, taken at week 0. This TCR was sampled from a human donor with alopecia areata. The CDR3 region is CASSPPTGGPGEQFF. As DNA, the CDR3 is TGTGCCAGCAGCCCCCCCACGGGAGGGCCGGGTGAGCAGTTCTTC.